The 8 T cell receptor beta chains in this list originate from one sample, sequenced in a study of T cell responses to AZD1222 COVID-19 vaccine (dated by TCRdb to the early 2020s). The library came from the immunoSEQ multiplex PCR assay. TCRdb re-hosts the immuneACCESS table, in-frame sequences only. Its copies lack some clones; in the studies checked, an unresolved V gene accounts for under half of them, and the cause for the rest is not known. The sample table shows about 140,000 clones, and about 90% are seen once. Around 3% of the sample goes to the ten largest clones. The sample's time point label is to be understood as: baseline before first vaccination. The sample was peripheral blood, taken on day 0 of AZD1222 vaccination. These receptors all stem from an adult in good health.

The V and J genes are TRBV19 and TRBJ1-5; weak D call: TRBD1 (6 bases). V was pared by 5 bases and J by 2 bases, with 10 bases between. The CDR3 runs 14 residues. Germline-derived CDR1 and CDR2 are LNHDA and SQIVND (reference sequence). In nucleotides, the CDR3 is TGTGCCAGTAGTCTAGGGGGTCGCAATCAGCCCCAGCATTTT. It specifies CASSLGGRNQPQHF.

The rearrangement uses TRBV7-8 and TRBJ2-1, with D perhaps matching TRBD2 (5 bases). This CDR3 contains 16 residues. Trimming left V 5 bases short and J 2 bases short, with 16 bases between. In germline, CDR1 is SGHVS, CDR2 FQNEAQ. The CDR3 DNA sequence: TGTGCCAGCAGCCTCCTGGGCGGGCGGACCTACAATGAGCAGTTCTTC. Encoded protein: CASSLLGGRTYNEQFF.

The chain couples TRBV14 to TRBJ2-1; D call uncertain. The CDR3 runs to 13 residues. Trimming pared 0 bases from V and 13 bases from J, leaving 13 bases between. The germline gives CDR1 SGHDN, CDR2 FVKESK. The CDR3 DNA is TGTGCCAGCAGCCAAGATACCTACCCCGGACAGTTCTTC. It translates to CASSQDTYPGQFF.

This chain joins TRBV5-1 and TRBJ1-2; 9 nucleotides align to TRBD1. Germline V gene sequence: CDR1 SGHRS, CDR2 YFSETQ. CDR3 length: 13 residues. The V gene end was trimmed by 4 bases and the J gene end by 8 bases; junction bases not matched to a gene: 6. This chain's CDR3 is CASSPGQGSGYTF. CDR3 DNA sequence: TGCGCCAGCAGCCCGGGACAGGGAAGCGGCTACACCTTC.

V is TRBV5-4 and J is TRBJ1-2; D unclear. With 4 bases removed from V and 0 bases from J, the gap between germline ends came to 16 bases. The CDR3 consists of 16 residues. In germline, CDR1 is SGHNT, CDR2 YYREEE (reference sequence). Here the CDR3 reads CASSPVVTEPNYGYTF. The CDR3 DNA sequence: TGTGCCAGCAGCCCCGTCGTTACGGAACCTAACTATGGCTACACCTTC.

The chain employs TRBV19 and TRBJ2-3, with 7 bases lining up with TRBD1. The CDR3 sequence is 15 residues long. Trimming removed 5 bases from V and 5 bases from J; junction bases left unmatched: 10. CDR1 is LNHDA, CDR2 SQIVND, per germline (reference sequence). CDR3 sequence reads: CASSSRQGSRDTQYF. The CDR3 DNA reads TGTGCCAGTAGTTCGCGACAGGGCAGTCGAGATACGCAGTATTTT. Filled out from reference TRBV19 and TRBJ2-3, the complete variable domain reads DGGITQSPKYLFRKEGQNVTLSCEQNLNHDAMYWYRQDPGQGLRLIYYSQIVNDFQKGDIAEGYSVSREKKESFPLTVTSAQKNPTAFYLCASSSRQGSRDTQYFGPGTRLTVL.

This clone has only one observation. V and J are TRBV27 and TRBJ2-7; D is uncertain. Germline-derived CDR1 and CDR2 are MNHEY and SMNVEV (reference sequence). The V and J ends lost 5 bases and 0 bases respectively, with 8 bases between them. The CDR3 runs to 13 residues. Written as DNA, the CDR3 is TGTGCCAGCAGTCTTAAGTCCTCCTACGAGCAGTACTTC. Its protein product is CASSLKSSYEQYF.

The table lists this clone with a count of one. Different DNA sequences within this sample yield the same CDR3. J is TRBJ1-6 and V is TRBV28, with D uncertain. V lost 6 bases and J lost 0, with 9 bases in between. Germline assignment: CDR1 MDHEN and CDR2 SYDVKM. This CDR3 has 15 residues. In nucleotides, the CDR3 is TGTGCCAGCAGGGGCCTCAGCTCCTATAATTCACCCCTCCACTTT. Translated, it gives CASRGLSSYNSPLHF.